Each of the 30 T cell receptor beta chains below was sequenced from the same sample in a study of T cell responses to AZD1222 COVID-19 vaccine. Clones were read by immunoSEQ multiplex PCR, and TCRdb kept only the in-frame ones, dropping some. The sample consists of some 130,000 clones, approximately 85% of them appearing once. This specimen consisted of peripheral blood, obtained on day 0 of AZD1222 vaccination. The receptors stem from an adult in good health.

The table lists this clone with a count of one. This chain uses TRBV7-2 with TRBJ2-1, with 7 nucleotides matching TRBD2. V was pared by 2 bases and J by 2 bases, with 3 bases of the junction left unmatched. CDR1 and CDR2 from the germline V gene are SGHTA and FQGNSA. The CDR3 is 15 residues long. CDR3 nucleotides: TGTGCCAGCAGCTTAACTAGCGCCCCCTACAATGAGCAGTTCTTC. It codes for CASSLTSAPYNEQFF.

Worth noting for this clone: The identical CDR3 is also encoded by other nucleotide sequences in the sample. The chain joins TRBV20-1 to TRBJ1-2; the D is unclear. CDR3 length: 11 residues. V lost 0 bases and J lost 4, with 3 bases in between. Germline V gives CDR1 DFQATT, CDR2 SNEGSKA (reference sequence). CDR3 nucleotides: TGCAGTGCTAGAGACGGCTATGGCTACACCTTC. Its protein product is CSARDGYGYTF.

V and J are TRBV13 and TRBJ2-6; D call uncertain. The V gene lost 3 bases and the J gene lost 4 bases, with 10 bases spanning the gap. The CDR3 sequence is 15 residues long. The germline CDR1 and CDR2 sequences are PRHDT and FYEKMQ (reference sequence). For the CDR3, the DNA is TGTGCCAGCAGCTTCCTGGGATCCGGGGCCAACGTCCTGACTTTC. This gives the protein CASSFLGSGANVLTF.

The gene calls are TRBV7-3 and TRBJ2-5, with 8 bases matching TRBD2. With V trimmed by 0 bases and J by 5 bases, 5 bases remained unmatched. Germline CDR1 SGHTA, CDR2 FQGTGA. This CDR3 region has 15 residues. The CDR3 reads CASSLTRTSPETQYF. The CDR3 DNA sequence: TGTGCCAGCAGCTTAACTCGGACTAGCCCCGAGACCCAGTACTTC.

The rearrangement links TRBV24-1 to TRBJ2-5; 16 nucleotides match TRBD2. The J segment lost 2 bases and the V segment lost 2 bases, leaving 10 bases of the junction unmatched. The CDR3 has 20 amino acids. Germline-derived CDR1 and CDR2 are KGHDR and SFDVKD. The CDR3 sequence: CATSDSPGTSGGAGQETQYF. As DNA, the CDR3 is TGTGCCACCAGTGATTCTCCCGGGACTAGCGGGGGGGCCGGACAAGAGACCCAGTACTTC.

The CDR3 loop is CASSHHVGSFDGYTF. The CDR3 DNA follows: TGTGCCAGCAGCCATCATGTGGGAAGTTTTGATGGCTACACCTTC. The genes are TRBV3-1 (or the pseudogene TRBV3-2) and TRBJ1-2; D is undetermined. The CDR3 totals 15 residues. Germline CDR1 reads LGHDT; CDR2 reads YNNKEL (reference sequence). V lost 3 bases and J lost 6, with 17 bases in between.

The chain carries TRBV9 and TRBJ1-1; TRBD1 agrees at 9 bases. This CDR3 is built from 17 residues. Looked up from germline, CDR1 is SGDLS and CDR2 is YYNGEE. Losses at the gene ends were 3 bases for V and 1 base for J; bases not matched to a gene: 10. CDR3: CASSAGWGDRANTEAFF. The CDR3 DNA reads as TGTGCCAGCAGCGCTGGGTGGGGGGACAGGGCGAACACTGAAGCTTTCTTT. Using reference TRBV9 and TRBJ1-1 for the parts outside the CDR3, the full variable domain is DSGVTQTPKHLITATGQRVTLRCSPRSGDLSVYWYQQSLDQGLQFLIQYYNGEERAKGNILERFSAQQFPDLHSELNLSSLELGDSALYFCASSAGWGDRANTEAFFGQGTRLTVV.

This clone showed up just once. The V and J genes are TRBV6-5 and TRBJ1-2, with 7 nucleotides matching TRBD1. Per germline, CDR1 MNHEY and CDR2 SVGAGI. The CDR3 has 15 residues. V lost 5 bases to trimming and J lost 4 bases; unmatched junction nucleotides: 10. CDR3: CASSRRQGESYGYTF. CDR3 sequence (DNA): TGTGCCAGCAGTCGTAGACAGGGAGAGTCCTATGGCTACACCTTC.

The rearrangement joins TRBV5-1 to TRBJ2-3; weak D call: TRBD1 (6 bases). Germline V gene data show CDR1 as SGHRS and CDR2 as YFSETQ. This CDR3 has 14 amino acids. With 4 bases removed from V and 4 bases from J, the gap between germline ends came to 13 bases. The DNA for the CDR3 is TGCGCCAGCAGCCCGGACAGAATCGCAGATACGCAGTATTTT. Residues: CASSPDRIADTQYF.

This clone was seen just once. The DNA for the CDR3 is TGTGCCAGCAGCTTAGCGGTACTAGCGGGAGTGGTAAATGAGCAGTTCTTC. Translated: CASSLAVLAGVVNEQFF. The V gene is TRBV7-6, the J gene TRBJ2-1, with 11 bases that match TRBD2. This CDR3 region has 17 residues. Germline V lookup: CDR1 SGHVS, CDR2 FNYEAQ. V trimming: 0 bases; J trimming: 7 bases; junction bases outside the gene matches: 8.

The genes are TRBV7-8 and TRBJ1-1, with 9 bases fitting TRBD1. The CDR3 has 17 residues. V shed 5 bases and J 0 bases; nucleotides not matched to a gene: 10. The germline CDR1 and CDR2 sequences are SGHVS and FQNEAQ. Written as DNA, the CDR3 is TGTGCCAGCAGCCCGAGGACAGGGGATTACATGAACACTGAAGCTTTCTTT. Encoded protein: CASSPRTGDYMNTEAFF.

The rearrangement joins TRBV19 to TRBJ2-4; D is perhaps TRBD1 or TRBD2 (5 bases each). With 3 bases removed from V and 8 bases from J, the gap between germline ends came to 17 bases. Germline lookup yields CDR1 LNHDA and CDR2 SQIVND (reference sequence). The CDR3 is 15 amino acids. CDR3 in amino acids: CASSIPGTQGDIQYF. The CDR3, as DNA: TGTGCCAGTAGTATCCCCGGGACCCAGGGTGACATTCAGTACTTC.

In its sample, this clone was seen once. The V call is TRBV5-1, the J call TRBJ2-5; perhaps D is TRBD1 or TRBD2 (6 bases each). CDR3 length equals 15 residues. Trimming pared 4 bases from V and 2 bases from J, leaving 15 bases between. Germline CDR1 SGHRS, CDR2 YFSETQ. DNA for the CDR3: TGCGCCAGCAGCGGGGGGCCAGGTGATCAAGAGACCCAGTACTTC. Amino acids: CASSGGPGDQETQYF. Drawing the rest from reference TRBV5-1 and TRBJ2-5, the complete variable domain is KAGVTQTPRYLIKTRGQQVTLSCSPISGHRSVSWYQQTPGQGLQFLFEYFSETQRNKGNFPGRFSGRQFSNSRSEMNVSTLELGDSALYLCASSGGPGDQETQYFGPGTRLLVL.

The chain carries TRBV27 and TRBJ2-7; possible D gene TRBD2, 6 bases. Between the trimmed V and J ends, which lost 5 bases and 5 bases, there was a span of 19 bases. The CDR3 extends over 15 amino acids. From germline, CDR1 is MNHEY and CDR2 SMNVEV (reference sequence). The CDR3 DNA reads TGTGCCAGCAGTCCACGGGGACGGGGGAGTCACGAGCAGTACTTC. It is translated as CASSPRGRGSHEQYF.

For the CDR3, the DNA is TGCGCCAGCAGCCCCGGGGGGGCGCGGAATCAGCCCCAGCATTTT. Its translation is CASSPGGARNQPQHF. This chain joins TRBV5-1 and TRBJ1-5; maybe TRBD1 (6 bases). CDR3 length: 15 amino acids. Per germline, CDR1 SGHRS and CDR2 YFSETQ. Trimming pared 4 bases from V and 4 bases from J, leaving 15 bases between.

This sequence joins TRBV7-8 and TRBJ1-5; D is unclear. Trimming stripped 5 bases from V and 15 bases from J, with 14 bases between. There are 11 residues in the CDR3. Germline V gives CDR1 SGHVS, CDR2 FQNEAQ. The CDR3 nucleotides read TGTGCCAGCAGCCTGGAAGGGCTAGGGCATTTT. Its translation: CASSLEGLGHF.

The chain couples TRBV29-1 to TRBJ1-2; TRBD1 aligns across 8 bases. Trimming took 7 bases from V and 3 from J; bases not matched to a gene: 4. This CDR3 comprises 12 residues. Germline assignment: CDR1 SQVTM and CDR2 ANQGSEA. CDR3 DNA sequence: TGCAGCGCCGTGACAGGGGACTATGGCTACACCTTC. This codes for CSAVTGDYGYTF.

This clone was found a few times. The rearrangement uses TRBV6-1 and TRBJ2-5, with 8 bases identical to TRBD2. With V trimmed by 3 bases and J by 5 bases, 8 bases remained unmatched. CDR3 size: 15 residues. CDR1 is MNHNS, CDR2 SASEGT, per germline. The CDR3 here is CASSDLTGGRETQYF. The CDR3 DNA is TGTGCCAGCAGTGATTTGACGGGGGGGCGCGAGACCCAGTACTTC.

The rearrangement uses TRBV18 and TRBJ1-5; 8 bases are shared with TRBD1. This CDR3 region has 15 residues. Germline V lookup: CDR1 KGHSH, CDR2 LQKENI. J lost 6 bases, V lost 3 bases, and 7 bases had no gene match. The CDR3 bases are TGTGCCAGCTCACCCGGACAGGGTAATAGTCAGCCCCAGCATTTT. It specifies CASSPGQGNSQPQHF.

This clone was counted a single time. The chain has TRBV10-1 and TRBJ1-1; unclear D gene. With 0 bases removed from V and 3 bases from J, the gap between germline ends came to 11 bases. The CDR3 runs to 15 residues. Germline V gives CDR1 WNHNN, CDR2 SYGVQD (reference sequence). The CDR3: CASSESDNRYTEAFF. The CDR3 DNA reads as TGCGCCAGCAGTGAGTCTGACAACCGTTACACTGAAGCTTTCTTT.

This clone was counted once. This rearrangement joins TRBV12-5 to TRBJ1-1; 7 nucleotides agree with TRBD1. The germline CDR1 and CDR2 sequences are LGHNT and FRNRAP. With V trimmed by 2 bases and J by 4 bases, 7 bases remained unmatched. The CDR3 extends over 15 amino acids. The CDR3 DNA is TGTGCTAGTGGTTTGCCCCGTTCAGGGGGCACTGAAGCTTTCTTT. Its protein product is CASGLPRSGGTEAFF.

The chain joins TRBV15 to TRBJ1-6, with 7 bases that match TRBD1. The junction had 3 bases not matched to a gene; V was cut back by 0 bases and J by 7 bases. The CDR3 is 15 residues long. Germline V gene sequence: CDR1 LNHNV, CDR2 YYDKDF (reference sequence). The CDR3 bases are TGTGCCACCAGCAGAGAAGGGGGCGCGAATTCACCCCTCCACTTT. Amino acid sequence: CATSREGGANSPLHF. The whole variable domain, filled in from reference TRBV15 and TRBJ1-6, reads DAMVIQNPRYQVTQFGKPVTLSCSQTLNHNVMYWYQQKSSQAPKLLFHYYDKDFNNEADTPDNFQSRRPNTSFCFLDIRSPGLGDTAMYLCATSREGGANSPLHFGNGTRLTVT.

J is TRBJ2-3 and V is TRBV5-1; 8 bases map to TRBD1. Per germline, CDR1 SGHRS and CDR2 YFSETQ. This CDR3 contains 13 residues. J lost 6 bases, V lost 4 bases, and 4 bases had no gene match. This CDR3 is CASSGDRRDTQYF. For the CDR3, the DNA is TGCGCCAGCAGCGGGGACAGGCGGGATACGCAGTATTTT.

The CDR3 DNA is TGTGCCAGCAGCTTAACCGACAGACCACTCTATGGCTACACCTTC. Its protein product is CASSLTDRPLYGYTF. V usage is TRBV11-2 and J usage is TRBJ1-2; possibly TRBD1 for D (5 bases). CDR3 length equals 15 residues. Germline assignment: CDR1 SGHAT and CDR2 FQNNGV. V lost 2 bases and J 4 bases, leaving 14 bases between the germline ends.

The gene calls are TRBV4-3 and TRBJ2-7; D not resolved. The V end was cut by 0 bases, the J end by 2 bases, with 11 bases between. CDR3 length equals 15 residues. Germline V gives CDR1 LGHNA, CDR2 YSLEER. As DNA, the CDR3 is TGCGCCAGCAGCCAAGATAAGGGATCTCCCTACGAGCAGTACTTC. Encoded protein: CASSQDKGSPYEQYF.

The chain combines TRBV27 with TRBJ1-1; D gene ambiguous. The CDR3 is 15 amino acids. Germline V gene lookup returns CDR1 MNHEY and CDR2 SMNVEV (reference sequence). Trimming left V 7 bases short and J 7 bases short, with 22 bases between. The CDR3 DNA reads as TGTGCCAGCACAGCAGTCGGTGCGGGGAGAGGTGAAGCTTTCTTT. It specifies CASTAVGAGRGEAFF.

In the case of this clone: At one end the junction does not follow the germline gene, possibly because of a read error. The chain employs TRBV19 and TRBJ1-1; D remains unclear. The CDR3 spans 13 residues. Germline CDR1 is LNHDA and CDR2 is SQIVND (reference sequence). In DNA, the CDR3 is TGTGCCAGTAGTATGGGAGGGCTTGCTGAGGCTTTCTTT. Its translation is CASSMGGLAEAFF.

The rearrangement joins TRBV6-1 to TRBJ2-1; D is unresolved. The CDR3 runs 16 residues. Germline CDR1 and CDR2: MNHNS and SASEGT. Trimming stripped 0 bases from V and 0 bases from J, with 9 bases between. CDR3 sequence reads: CASSEAFRSSYNEQFF. The CDR3 DNA reads TGTGCCAGCAGTGAAGCTTTTCGTAGCTCCTACAATGAGCAGTTCTTC.

The chain couples TRBV2 to TRBJ2-5, with 9 bases that match TRBD2. Germline trimming cut 6 bases from V and 5 bases from J; bases unmatched to any gene: 10. The CDR3 totals 15 residues. The germline V gene encodes CDR1 SNHLY and CDR2 FYNNEI. CDR3 in DNA: TGTGCCAGCAGCTTAGCGGGAGAAGATGGGGAGACCCAGTACTTC. This encodes CASSLAGEDGETQYF.

The gene calls are TRBV18 and TRBJ1-3; D gene uncertain. The CDR3 sequence is 13 residues long. The V end was cut by 5 bases, the J end by 1 base, with 6 bases between. Germline CDR1 and CDR2: KGHSH and LQKENI. In DNA, the CDR3 is TGTGCCAGCTCAACGGGATCTGGAAACACCATATATTTT. Residues: CASSTGSGNTIYF. The entire variable domain, with the rest obtained from reference TRBV18 and TRBJ1-3, is as follows: NAGVMQNPRHLVRRRGQEARLRCSPMKGHSHVYWYRQLPEEGLKFMVYLQKENIIDESGMPKERFSAEFPKEGPSILRIQQVVRGDSAAYFCASSTGSGNTIYFGEGSWLTVV.